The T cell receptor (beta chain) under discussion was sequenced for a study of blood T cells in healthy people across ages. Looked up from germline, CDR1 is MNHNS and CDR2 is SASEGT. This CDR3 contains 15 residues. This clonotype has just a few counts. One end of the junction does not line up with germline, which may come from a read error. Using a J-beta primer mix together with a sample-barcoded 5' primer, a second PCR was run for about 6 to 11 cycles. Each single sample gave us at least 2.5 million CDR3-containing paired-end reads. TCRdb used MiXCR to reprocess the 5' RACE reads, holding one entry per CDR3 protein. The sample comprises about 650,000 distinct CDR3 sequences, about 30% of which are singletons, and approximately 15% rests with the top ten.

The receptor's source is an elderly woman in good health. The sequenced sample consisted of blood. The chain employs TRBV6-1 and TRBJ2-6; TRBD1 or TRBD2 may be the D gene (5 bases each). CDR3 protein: CASRALTAGANVRTF. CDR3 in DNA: TGTGCCAGCAGAGCCTTGACCGCCGGGGCCAACGTCCGGACTTTC.